Reported below is one TCR beta chain. Per the original data handling: Nucleated cell counts were estimated from reference gene primer amplification. The assay was immunoSEQ multiplex PCR, and TCRdb's table has in-frame clones only and misses some. V and J calls and clone size are those listed in that table; D and trimming were worked out from the DNA. The repertoire holds over 9,500 clones, with roughly nine tenths as singletons. The data originate from a study of blood T cell repertoires in COVID-19. The wider study: Both acute and convalescent COVID-19 samples were obtained from the United States, Italy and Spain. The cDNA or gDNA used as material had been derived from T cells, B-cell-depleted T cells, or PBMCs.

Germline lookup yields CDR1 SGHAT and CDR2 FQNNGV. Trimming pared 0 bases from V and 3 bases from J, leaving 9 bases between. The CDR3 covers 14 residues. What was sequenced was peripheral blood. V gene TRBV11-2 combines with J gene TRBJ2-7, with a tentative D call TRBD1 (6 bases). The TCR comes from an older woman with active COVID-19. The CDR3 reads CASSLDPQGYEQYF. The CDR3 DNA reads TGTGCCAGCAGCTTAGATCCACAGGGCTACGAGCAGTACTTC.